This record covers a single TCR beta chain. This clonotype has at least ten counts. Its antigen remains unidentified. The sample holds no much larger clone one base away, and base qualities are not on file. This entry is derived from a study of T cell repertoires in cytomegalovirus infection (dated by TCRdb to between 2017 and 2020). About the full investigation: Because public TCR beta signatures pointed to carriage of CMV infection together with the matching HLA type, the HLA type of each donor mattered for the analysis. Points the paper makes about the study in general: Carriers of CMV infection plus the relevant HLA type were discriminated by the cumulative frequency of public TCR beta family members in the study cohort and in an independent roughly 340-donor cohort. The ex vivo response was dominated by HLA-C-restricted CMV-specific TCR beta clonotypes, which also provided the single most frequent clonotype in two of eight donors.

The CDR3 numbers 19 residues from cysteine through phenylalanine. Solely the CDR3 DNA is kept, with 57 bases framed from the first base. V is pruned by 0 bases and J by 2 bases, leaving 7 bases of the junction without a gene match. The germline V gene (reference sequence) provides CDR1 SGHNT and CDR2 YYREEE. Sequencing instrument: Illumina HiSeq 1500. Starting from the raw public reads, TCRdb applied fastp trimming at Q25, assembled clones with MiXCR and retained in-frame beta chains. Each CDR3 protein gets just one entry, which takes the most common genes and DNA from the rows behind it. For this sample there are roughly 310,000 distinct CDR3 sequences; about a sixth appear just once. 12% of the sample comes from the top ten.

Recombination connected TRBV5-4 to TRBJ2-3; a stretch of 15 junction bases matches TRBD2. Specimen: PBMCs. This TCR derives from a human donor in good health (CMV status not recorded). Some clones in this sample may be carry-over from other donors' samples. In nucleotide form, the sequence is TGTGCCAGCAGCTTGGCCGGACTAGCGGGGGGGCCAAACACAGATACGCAGTATTTT. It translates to CASSLAGLAGGPNTDTQYF.